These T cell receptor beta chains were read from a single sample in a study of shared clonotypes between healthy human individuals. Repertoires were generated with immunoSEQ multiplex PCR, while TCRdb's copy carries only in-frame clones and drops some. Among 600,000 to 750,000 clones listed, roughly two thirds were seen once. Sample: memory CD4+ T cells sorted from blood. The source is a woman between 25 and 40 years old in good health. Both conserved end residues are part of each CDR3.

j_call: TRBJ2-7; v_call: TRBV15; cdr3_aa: CATSRTSQGYEQYF
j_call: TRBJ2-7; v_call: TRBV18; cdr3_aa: CASSSQGGQTGEQYF
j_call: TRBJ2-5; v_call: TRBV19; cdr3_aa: CASSLGQGEETQYF
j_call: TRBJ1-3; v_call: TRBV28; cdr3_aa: CASSSAGDFGNTIYF
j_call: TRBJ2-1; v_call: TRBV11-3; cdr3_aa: CASAQNPLAGGNEQFF
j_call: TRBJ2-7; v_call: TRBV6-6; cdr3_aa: CASSPGQGWYEQYF
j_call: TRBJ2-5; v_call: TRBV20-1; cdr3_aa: CSAATETQYF
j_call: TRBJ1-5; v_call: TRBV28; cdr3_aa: CASTNQPQHF
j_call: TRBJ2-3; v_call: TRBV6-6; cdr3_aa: CASSLSTDTQYF
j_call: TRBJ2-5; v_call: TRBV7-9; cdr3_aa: CASSLTSGQETQYF
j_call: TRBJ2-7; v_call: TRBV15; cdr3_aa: CATSRGDRAEQYF
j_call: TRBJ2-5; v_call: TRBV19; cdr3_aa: CASSSDRAPGGTQYF
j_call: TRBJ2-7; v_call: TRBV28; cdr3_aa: CASRGTSGGDYEQYF
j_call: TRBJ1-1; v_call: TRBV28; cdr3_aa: CASTSGGWNTEAFF
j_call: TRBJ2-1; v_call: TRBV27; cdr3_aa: CASSTRQRNDEQFF
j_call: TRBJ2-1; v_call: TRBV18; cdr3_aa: CASSLDRGRADNEQFF
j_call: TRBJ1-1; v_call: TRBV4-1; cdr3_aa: CASRRGAGQTDTEAFF
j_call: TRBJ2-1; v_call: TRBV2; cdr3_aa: CASSEAELAFEQFF
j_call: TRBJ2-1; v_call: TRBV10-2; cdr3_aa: CASRLNEQFF
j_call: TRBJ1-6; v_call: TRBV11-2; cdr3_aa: CASSIYGQGAGNSPLHF
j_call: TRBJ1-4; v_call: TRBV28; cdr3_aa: CASSSPGQGREKLFF
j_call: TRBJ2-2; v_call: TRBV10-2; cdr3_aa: CASSDKASGTGELFF
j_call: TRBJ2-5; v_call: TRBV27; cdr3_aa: CASSPNLGQVETQYF
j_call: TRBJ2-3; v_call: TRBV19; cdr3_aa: CASSIRGADTQYF
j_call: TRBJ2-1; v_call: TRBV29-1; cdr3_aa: CSVEGNYNEQFF
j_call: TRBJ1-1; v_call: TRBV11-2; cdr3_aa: CASSLTRRAKAFF
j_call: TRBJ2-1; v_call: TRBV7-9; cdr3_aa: CASSLATTLAGGPGEQFF
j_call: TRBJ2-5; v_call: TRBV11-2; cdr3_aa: CASSLSGLAYQETQYF
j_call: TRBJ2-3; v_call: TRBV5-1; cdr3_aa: CASHWTSGGTDTQYF
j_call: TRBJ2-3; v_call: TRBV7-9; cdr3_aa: CASSLGGTDTQYF
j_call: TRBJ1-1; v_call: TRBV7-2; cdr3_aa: CASIRQRDTEAFF
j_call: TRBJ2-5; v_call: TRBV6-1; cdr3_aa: CASSVAGKGQETQYF
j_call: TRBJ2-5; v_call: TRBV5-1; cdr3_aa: CASSRLAGGPETQYF
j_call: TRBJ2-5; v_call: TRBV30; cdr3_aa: CAWSRPPGTQYF
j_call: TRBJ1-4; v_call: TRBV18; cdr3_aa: CASSAGTGVLEKLFF
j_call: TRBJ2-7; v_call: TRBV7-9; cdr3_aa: CASSLGGGGGYEQYF
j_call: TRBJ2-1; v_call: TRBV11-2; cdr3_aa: CASSLDSLGRDPGNEQFF
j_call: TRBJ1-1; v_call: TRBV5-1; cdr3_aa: CARNRGRTEAFF
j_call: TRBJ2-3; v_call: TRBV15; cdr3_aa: CATSSPWGLGIDTQYF
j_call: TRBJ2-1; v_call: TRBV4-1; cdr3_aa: CASSPGQGPSYNEQFF
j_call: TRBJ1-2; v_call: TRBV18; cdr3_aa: CASSSTGEGYTF
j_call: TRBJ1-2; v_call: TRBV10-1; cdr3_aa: CASSESGQGFNGYTF
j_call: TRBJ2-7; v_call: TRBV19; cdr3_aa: CASRPTSETYEQYF
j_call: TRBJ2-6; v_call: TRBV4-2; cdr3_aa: CASSQEGSGANVLTF
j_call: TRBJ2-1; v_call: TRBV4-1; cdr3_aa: CASSQEAARGKTSQQFF
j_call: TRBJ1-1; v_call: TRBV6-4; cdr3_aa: CASKPDDRAGIYEAFF
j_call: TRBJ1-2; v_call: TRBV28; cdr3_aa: CASSPTGGSYGYTF
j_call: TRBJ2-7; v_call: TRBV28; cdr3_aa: CASSTVHYEQYF
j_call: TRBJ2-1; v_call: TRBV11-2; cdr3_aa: CASSPGTGPYNEQFF
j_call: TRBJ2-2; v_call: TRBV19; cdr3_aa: CASISDRATGELFF
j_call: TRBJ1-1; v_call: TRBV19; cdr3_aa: CASSTGTVNTEAFF
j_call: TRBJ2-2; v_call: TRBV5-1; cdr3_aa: CASSFSGSSGELFF
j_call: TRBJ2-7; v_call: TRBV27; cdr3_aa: CASSLSSNRGREQYF
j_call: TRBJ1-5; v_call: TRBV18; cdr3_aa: CASSRERSQPQHF
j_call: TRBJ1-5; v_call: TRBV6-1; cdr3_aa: CASSPGINQPQHF